The sequence of this T cell receptor beta chain was determined in a study of T cell repertoires in cytomegalovirus infection. Study in general: The authors used CMV epitopes that were HLA-C-restricted (recently identified) and HLA-B-restricted (well studied). Matching HLA type, along with CMV infection, was indicated by public TCR beta signatures. Study-wide findings and caveats: HLA-C-restricted CMV-specific TCR beta clonotypes prevailed in the ex vivo response. Summed public TCR beta family frequency identified CMV carriers bearing the relevant HLA.

TCRdb called the reads again in MiXCR, with one record for every CDR3 protein. The data hold some 62,000 distinct CDR3 sequences, with around 20% observed a single time. With V trimmed by 5 bases and J by 4 bases, 4 bases remained unmatched. The germline gives CDR1 SGHNT, CDR2 YENEEA. The CDR3 has 14 amino acids. This clonotype has only a few counts. Its specificity is not known. This chain connects TRBV11-3 to TRBJ2-3; TRBD1 matches 9 bases. The sequencing used CD8+ T cells from cultured PBMCs, collected from culture after CMV antigen stimulation. The sequence came from a human donor in good health (CMV status not recorded). Some clones in this sample may be carry-over from other donors' samples. For the CDR3, the DNA is TGTGCCAGCAGCCGACAGGGGGTATCAGATACGCAGTATTTT. Translation: CASSRQGVSDTQYF.